The 18 T cell receptor beta chains given below trace back to one sample, sequenced in a study of T cell repertoires in cytomegalovirus infection. Each CDR3 protein is one row after TCRdb ran MiXCR on the reads. Found here are hundreds of thousands of distinct CDR3 sequences, roughly 26% of them singletons; the top ten hold roughly 8%. Material for sequencing was CD8+ T cells from PBMCs. Receptors originate from a human donor in good health (CMV status not recorded). Some clones in this sample may be carry-over from other donors' samples.

The CDR3 DNA reads as TGTGCCAGCAGCTTAAGAGCTAGCGGGGGGGCCTCAGATACGCAGTATTTT. Translation gives CASSLRASGGASDTQYF. The V and J genes are TRBV7-6 and TRBJ2-3; 12 bases are a match to TRBD2. Germline CDR1 and CDR2: SGHVS and FNYEAQ. V trimming: 2 bases; J trimming: 4 bases; junction bases outside the gene matches: 7. This CDR3 is 17 amino acids long.

Ten or more counts support this clonotype. The rearrangement joins TRBV27 to TRBJ2-7; no clear D. Germline V gene data show CDR1 as MNHEY and CDR2 as SMNVEV (reference sequence). The V and J ends lost 5 bases and 2 bases respectively, with 13 bases between them. This CDR3 has 14 residues. The DNA of the CDR3 is TGTGCCAGCAGTCATGCCACCTCTACCTACGAGCAGTACTTC. Protein product: CASSHATSTYEQYF.

This clonotype was counted a few times. In DNA form, the CDR3 reads TGTGCCAGCAGTTTTTTTGGGCCTCCCGTGGAGCAGTTCTTC. Amino acids: CASSFFGPPVEQFF. The chain carries TRBV27 and TRBJ2-1; D remains ambiguous. Trimming shortened V by 3 bases and J by 10 bases, and 16 bases separated the two germline ends. The CDR3 contains 14 residues. Germline assignment: CDR1 MNHEY and CDR2 SMNVEV (reference sequence).

This clonotype has a handful of counts. The rearrangement joins TRBV2 to TRBJ2-3, with 7 bases identical to TRBD2. The CDR3 is made up of 14 amino acids. Trimming cost V 8 bases and J 6 bases; bases outside gene matches: 11. The germline gives CDR1 SNHLY, CDR2 FYNNEI. The CDR3 region is CASENRGVQDTQYF. The CDR3, as DNA: TGTGCCAGCGAGAACCGGGGGGTTCAGGATACGCAGTATTTT. The entire variable domain, with the rest obtained from reference TRBV2 and TRBJ2-3, is as follows: EPEVTQTPSHQVTQMGQEVILRCVPISNHLYFYWYRQILGQKVEFLVSFYNNEISEKSEIFDDQFSVERPDGSNFTLKIRSTKLEDSAMYFCASENRGVQDTQYFGPGTRLTVL.

This clonotype was detected a few times. The J gene is TRBJ1-2, the V gene TRBV29-1, with D tentatively TRBD1 (5 bases). The V and J ends lost 2 bases and 1 base respectively, with 8 bases between them. CDR1 and CDR2 from the germline V gene are SQVTM and ANQGSEA. The CDR3 consists of 13 residues. CDR3 sequence: CSVEPGNNYGYTF. DNA of the CDR3: TGCAGCGTTGAACCAGGGAATAACTATGGCTACACCTTC.

V is TRBV6-2 or TRBV6-3 and J is TRBJ2-6; 11 nucleotides match TRBD1. The CDR3 spans 19 residues. Germline V lookup: CDR1 MNHEY, CDR2 SVGEGT. Trimming at V came to 2 bases and at J to 4 bases, leaving 10 bases not matched to a gene. The CDR3 DNA reads TGTGCCAGCAGTTACCCTCCGGGACAGGGGGTCGGCGGGGCCAACGTCCTGACTTTC. Protein sequence: CASSYPPGQGVGGANVLTF.

This chain connects TRBV4-3 to TRBJ1-4; a possible D gene is TRBD1 (6 bases). The CDR3 has 17 residues. Germline assignment: CDR1 LGHNA and CDR2 YSLEER. V lost 0 bases to trimming and J lost 3 bases, with 14 bases between them. CDR3 residues: CASSQDLQGLANEKLFF. CDR3 bases: TGCGCCAGCAGCCAAGATCTGCAGGGGCTTGCTAATGAAAAACTGTTTTTT.

Only a few counts were recorded for this clonotype. Here the CDR3 DNA reads TGTGCCAGCAGTGAATCTCGTAGCGGCCGGAACACCGGGGAGCTGTTTTTT. Encoded protein: CASSESRSGRNTGELFF. The chain joins TRBV25-1 to TRBJ2-2, with D possibly TRBD2 on 6 matching bases. CDR1 and CDR2 from the germline V gene are MGHDK and SYGVNS. Trimming left V 1 base short and J 1 base short, with 13 bases between. The CDR3 has 17 residues.

This clonotype was seen repeatedly, ten times or more. The rearrangement joins TRBV7-6 to TRBJ2-2, with D tentatively TRBD1 (5 bases). The CDR3 extends over 15 amino acids. CDR1 SGHVS and CDR2 FNYEAQ come from the germline V gene. Trimming shortened V by 3 bases and J by 2 bases, and 10 bases separated the two germline ends. CDR3 residues: CASSFWGSNTGELFF. The DNA for the CDR3 is TGTGCCAGCAGCTTCTGGGGCTCAAACACCGGGGAGCTGTTTTTT.

The rearrangement uses TRBV25-1 and TRBJ1-4; D is perhaps TRBD1 (5 bases). The CDR3 extends over 17 amino acids. V lost 2 bases and J lost 0, with 13 bases in between. CDR1 and CDR2 (germline): MGHDK, SYGVNS. This CDR3 is CASSEHKEGPTNEKLFF. The CDR3 region has the DNA TGTGCCAGCAGTGAACACAAGGAGGGACCAACTAATGAAAAACTGTTTTTT.

V and J are TRBV20-1 and TRBJ1-1; D is undetermined. Trimming removed 0 bases from V and 0 bases from J, with 2 bases in between. The CDR3 extends over 12 amino acids. The germline V gene encodes CDR1 DFQATT and CDR2 SNEGSKA (reference sequence). CDR3 DNA: TGCAGTGCTAGAGACTTGAACACTGAAGCTTTCTTT. Encoded protein: CSARDLNTEAFF.

The table lists this clonotype with a few counts. This chain connects TRBV7-9 to TRBJ2-4; possibly TRBD2 for D (5 bases). CDR3 size: 16 residues. V was clipped by 7 bases and J by 0 bases, with 16 bases between them. Germline CDR1 and CDR2: SEHNR and FQNEAQ (reference sequence). CDR3 sequence: CASTDSEEEAKNIQYF. CDR3 DNA: TGTGCCAGCACCGACTCAGAGGAGGAAGCCAAAAACATTCAGTACTTC.

This clonotype was recorded at least ten times. This sequence joins TRBV7-9 and TRBJ1-5; D is unclear. The CDR3 is 12 residues long. V lost 0 bases to trimming and J lost 4 bases, with 1 base between them. Germline values: CDR1 SEHNR, CDR2 FQNEAQ (reference sequence). CDR3 residues: CASSLANQPQHF. In nucleotides, the CDR3 is TGTGCCAGCAGCTTAGCAAATCAGCCCCAGCATTTT. Supplemented by reference TRBV7-9 and TRBJ1-5, the full variable domain reads DTGVSQNPRHKITKRGQNVTFRCDPISEHNRLYWYRQTLGQGPEFLTYFQNEAQLEKSRLLSDRFSAERPKGSFSTLEIQRTEQGDSAMYLCASSLANQPQHFGDGTRLSIL.

The rearrangement uses TRBV6-6 and TRBJ2-1; perhaps TRBD2 as D (6 bases). CDR1 and CDR2 from the germline V gene are MNHNY and SVGAGI (reference sequence). Deletions cut 2 bases from V and 9 bases from J, with 14 bases between. This CDR3 has 14 amino acids. The CDR3 DNA reads TGTGCCAGCAGTTACACGCTCGGGGGTCCTGAGCAGTTCTTC. Its translation is CASSYTLGGPEQFF.

The chain uses TRBV6-6 and TRBJ1-2; maybe TRBD1 (6 bases). CDR1 MNHNY and CDR2 SVGAGI come from the germline V gene (reference sequence). This CDR3 is built from 16 residues. V was shortened by 4 bases and J by 2 bases, with 17 bases between the two germline ends. CDR3 sequence: CASSSTLGTHNYGYTF. The CDR3 DNA follows: TGTGCCAGCAGTTCCACCTTAGGGACACACAACTATGGCTACACCTTC.

This clonotype was seen only a few times. The CDR3 DNA is TGTGCCAGCAGCCCCCCCTGGGAGGGGTGGTCAGATACGCAGTATTTT. It specifies CASSPPWEGWSDTQYF. The chain is built from TRBV5-5 and TRBJ2-3; 7 nucleotides align to TRBD2. Germline CDR1 and CDR2: SGHKS and YYEKEE (reference sequence). V was pared by 4 bases and J by 4 bases, with 12 bases of the junction left unmatched. The CDR3 runs to 16 residues.

The chain recombines TRBV7-9 with TRBJ2-1; D uncertain. The CDR3 has 16 residues. Germline V lookup: CDR1 SEHNR, CDR2 FQNEAQ (reference sequence). The V gene lost 7 bases and the J gene lost 0 bases, with 16 bases spanning the gap. CDR3 in DNA: TGTGCCAGCATCCCCGACGGTGGTAGCTCCTACAATGAGCAGTTCTTC. It is translated as CASIPDGGSSYNEQFF.

The rearrangement links TRBV12-3 or TRBV12-4 to TRBJ1-2, with 8 bases that match TRBD1. Trimming cost V 6 bases and J 4 bases; bases outside gene matches: 4. This CDR3 region has 13 residues. The CDR3 region is CASRDGQGYGYTF. The CDR3 DNA follows: TGTGCCAGCAGAGACGGACAGGGCTATGGCTACACCTTC.